The clone carrying this T cell receptor beta chain was observed a single time. Its antigen is currently unknown. Through a sample-barcoded 5' primer and a J-beta primer mix, a second PCR was run for about 7 to 12 cycles. In TCRdb, the 5' RACE reads were re-called with MiXCR into one record per CDR3 protein. This sample yields 1.5 million to 2 million distinct CDR3 sequences, of which 35% to 50% are seen a single time; around 23% belongs to the top ten. The data were taken from a study of blood T cells in healthy people across ages. Study-wide points: A strong correlation between TCR beta diversity and naive T cell percentage was seen. Relative to aged donors, long-lived donors carried more naive CD4+ cells and displayed higher diversity.

The study drew donors from healthy Caucasian individuals in Russia aged roughly 6 to 95. Isolation of PBMCs gave at least 7 million cells per sample. V was pared by 5 bases and J by 6 bases, with 16 bases between. CDR1 is LGHDT, CDR2 YNNKEL, per germline (reference sequence). This CDR3 has 14 amino acids. This receptor was obtained from a human donor in good health. This chain joins TRBV3-1 and TRBJ2-5; D uncertain. The sample taken for sequencing was blood. The CDR3 DNA is TGTGCCAGCAGCTTTACACGCGGATCCCAGACCCAGTACTTC. Its protein is CASSFTRGSQTQYF.